These 27 T cell receptor beta chains came from one sample sequenced in a study of blood T cell repertoires in COVID-19. This table comes from immunoSEQ multiplex PCR, and its TCRdb copy is limited to in-frame clones, with some not included. The table includes 100,000 to 150,000 clones, about 80% detected once. Sequencing used peripheral blood. Source of these receptors: a middle-aged man with active or convalescent COVID-19.

The chain employs TRBV7-9 and TRBJ2-3; TRBD1 might be the D (5 bases). The V and J ends lost 5 bases and 9 bases respectively, with 12 bases between them. CDR3 length: 12 residues. Germline V lookup: CDR1 SEHNR, CDR2 FQNEAQ (reference sequence). CDR3 coding DNA: TGTGCCAGCAGCCGTCAGGGTGTGACGCAGTATTTT. Its translation is CASSRQGVTQYF.

The chain recombines TRBV10-3 with TRBJ1-5; D is undetermined. The CDR3 has 13 residues. Germline lookup yields CDR1 ENHRY and CDR2 SYGVKD. The V gene lost 0 bases and the J gene lost 5 bases, with 5 bases spanning the gap. This CDR3 is CAISESRDQPQHF. CDR3 sequence (DNA): TGTGCCATCAGTGAGTCGAGGGATCAGCCCCAGCATTTT.

The rearrangement uses TRBV2 and TRBJ1-2; D unresolved. The CDR3 has 11 residues. Trimming left V 2 bases short and J 6 bases short, with 4 bases between. Germline-derived CDR1 and CDR2 are SNHLY and FYNNEI. In DNA form, the CDR3 reads TGTGCCAGCAGTGAACCCGATGGCTACACCTTC. Amino acid sequence: CASSEPDGYTF. Complete variable domain (other parts from reference TRBV2 and TRBJ1-2): EPEVTQTPSHQVTQMGQEVILRCVPISNHLYFYWYRQILGQKVEFLVSFYNNEISEKSEIFDDQFSVERPDGSNFTLKIRSTKLEDSAMYFCASSEPDGYTFGSGTRLTVV.

J is TRBJ2-1 and V is TRBV19; TRBD1 matches at 11 bases. The V gene's germline CDR1 is LNHDA and CDR2 SQIVND (reference sequence). Germline trimming cut 5 bases from V and 6 bases from J; bases unmatched to any gene: 3. The CDR3 runs to 14 residues. The CDR3 loop reads CASSPGTGGNEQFF. The DNA of the CDR3 is TGTGCCAGTAGTCCCGGGACAGGGGGCAATGAGCAGTTCTTC.

V usage is TRBV9 and J usage is TRBJ2-1, with unresolved D. CDR1 and CDR2 from the germline V gene are SGDLS and YYNGEE. V was clipped by 0 bases and J by 0 bases, with 16 bases between them. The CDR3 runs to 18 residues. The CDR3 protein is CASSVGSETLSSYNEQFF. The CDR3 DNA reads as TGTGCCAGCAGCGTAGGGTCTGAAACCTTGAGCTCCTACAATGAGCAGTTCTTC.

This rearrangement joins TRBV28 to TRBJ1-4, with TRBD1 matching 9 bases. J was trimmed by 7 bases and V by 4 bases; bases with no gene match: 4. The CDR3 runs to 14 residues. Germline-derived CDR1 and CDR2 are MDHEN and SYDVKM. The CDR3 coding sequence is TGTGCCAGCAGTTCGACAGGGGGAGGTGAAAAACTGTTTTTT. The encoded protein is CASSSTGGGEKLFF.

V is TRBV19 and J is TRBJ2-1, with 8 positions matching TRBD1. Germline V lookup: CDR1 LNHDA, CDR2 SQIVND (reference sequence). Trimming at V came to 7 bases and at J to 5 bases, leaving 16 bases not matched to a gene. The CDR3 runs 17 residues. As DNA, the CDR3 is TGTGCCAGTACCGCTAGGGGTGGGCAGGGGGCAAACAATGAGCAGTTCTTC. Its protein product is CASTARGGQGANNEQFF. Full variable domain (rest looked up from reference TRBV19 and TRBJ2-1): DGGITQSPKYLFRKEGQNVTLSCEQNLNHDAMYWYRQDPGQGLRLIYYSQIVNDFQKGDIAEGYSVSREKKESFPLTVTSAQKNPTAFYLCASTARGGQGANNEQFFGPGTRLTVL.

The chain uses TRBV12-3 or TRBV12-4 and TRBJ1-1; D is unresolved. The V gene lost 5 bases and the J gene lost 2 bases, with 9 bases spanning the gap. The CDR3 length is 13 residues. CDR3 coding DNA: TGTGCCAGCAGTCAAAGTGGCAACACTGAAGCTTTCTTT. It translates to CASSQSGNTEAFF.

This clone was found once. This rearrangement joins TRBV5-1 to TRBJ1-1; 8 bases map to TRBD1. V trimming: 4 bases; J trimming: 3 bases; junction bases outside the gene matches: 5. Germline CDR1 SGHRS, CDR2 YFSETQ. This CDR3 has 14 amino acids. CDR3 sequence reads: CASSQTTGDTEAFF. In DNA, the CDR3 is TGCGCCAGCAGCCAAACGACAGGGGACACTGAAGCTTTCTTT.

The genes are TRBV5-1 and TRBJ2-1, with TRBD2 matching over 7 bases. Germline V gene lookup returns CDR1 SGHRS and CDR2 YFSETQ. There are 15 residues in the CDR3. J gave up 4 bases and V 0 bases, and 4 bases lay outside the gene matches. The CDR3 region is CASSLEGGSYNEQFF. CDR3 coding DNA: TGCGCCAGCAGCTTGGAGGGAGGGTCTTACAATGAGCAGTTCTTC.

This clone was counted only a few times. The chain employs TRBV15 and TRBJ2-3, with TRBD1 matching over 7 bases. The germline V gene has CDR1 LNHNV and CDR2 YYDKDF (reference sequence). The CDR3 is 14 amino acids. Losses at the gene ends were 5 bases for V and 3 bases for J; bases not matched to a gene: 5. The CDR3 sequence: CATSGDRVTDTQYF. In nucleotides, the CDR3 is TGTGCCACCAGCGGGGACAGAGTAACAGATACGCAGTATTTT.

V and J are TRBV11-2 and TRBJ2-1; D perhaps matches TRBD1 (5 bases). V gave up 5 bases and J gave up 6 bases, with 14 bases separating them. Germline lookup yields CDR1 SGHAT and CDR2 FQNNGV. The CDR3 is made up of 14 amino acids. Here the CDR3 reads CASSPRTKPNEQFF. For the CDR3, the DNA is TGTGCCAGCAGCCCTCGGACAAAGCCCAATGAGCAGTTCTTC.

V gene TRBV7-6 combines with J gene TRBJ1-3; perhaps TRBD1 as D (5 bases). Trimming removed 5 bases at V and 0 bases at J, with 20 bases between. This CDR3 has 18 residues. Per the germline V gene, CDR1 is SGHVS and CDR2 is FNYEAQ. The CDR3 loop reads CASSRATDTLYSGNTIYF. Written as DNA, the CDR3 is TGTGCCAGCAGCCGTGCGACGGACACCCTATACTCTGGAAACACCATATATTTT.

V is TRBV28 and J is TRBJ1-5; no clear D gene. From germline, CDR1 is MDHEN and CDR2 SYDVKM. Trimming cost V 7 bases and J 2 bases, with 18 bases left between them. The CDR3 covers 16 residues. The CDR3 region is CASTFRPTRGNQPQHF. CDR3 bases: TGTGCCAGCACTTTCCGCCCTACGCGTGGCAATCAGCCCCAGCATTTT.

The chain uses TRBV7-2 and TRBJ2-3; 7 nucleotides match TRBD1. Germline lookup yields CDR1 SGHTA and CDR2 FQGNSA. Trimming at V came to 5 bases and at J to 6 bases, leaving 2 bases not matched to a gene. This CDR3 has 12 amino acids. CDR3 nucleotides: TGTGCCAGCAGCGCGGACAGGGATACGCAGTATTTT. It specifies CASSADRDTQYF.

Of note for this clone: The sample carries other DNA sequences with the same CDR3. The chain links TRBV20-1 to TRBJ1-1; D is possibly TRBD1 (6 bases). The CDR3 runs to 11 residues. The germline CDR1 and CDR2 sequences are DFQATT and SNEGSKA (reference sequence). Trimming shortened V by 6 bases and J by 5 bases, and 10 bases separated the two germline ends. In DNA form, the CDR3 reads TGCAGTGCCCGGGACATAACTGAAGCTTTCTTT. It specifies CSARDITEAFF.

The chain is built from TRBV6-1 and TRBJ1-6; a weak D match, TRBD1 (6 bases). Looked up from germline, CDR1 is MNHNS and CDR2 is SASEGT. V was pared by 2 bases and J by 9 bases, with 14 bases between. This CDR3 has 15 amino acids. CDR3 residues: CASSERRGAFSPLHF. The CDR3 coding sequence is TGTGCCAGCAGTGAACGCAGGGGTGCTTTTTCACCCCTCCACTTT.

The chain couples TRBV9 to TRBJ2-3; a possible D gene is TRBD1 (5 bases). V lost 4 bases and J lost 5, with 14 bases in between. This CDR3 contains 14 residues. Germline V CDR1 and CDR2: SGDLS, YYNGEE. The CDR3: CASSFGHREDTQYF. CDR3 sequence (DNA): TGTGCCAGCAGCTTCGGACATCGAGAAGATACGCAGTATTTT.

V usage is TRBV7-2 and J usage is TRBJ1-1; D possibly corresponds to TRBD1 (5 bases). Germline values: CDR1 SGHTA, CDR2 FQGNSA. This CDR3 has 13 amino acids. The germline V and J ends were trimmed by 1 base and 5 bases, with 8 bases remaining between them. The CDR3 reads CASSLGRATEAFF. The CDR3 nucleotides read TGTGCCAGCAGCTTAGGCAGGGCAACTGAAGCTTTCTTT.

The chain joins TRBV7-8 to TRBJ2-1; TRBD1 matches 7 bases. V lost 5 bases to trimming and J lost 4 bases; unmatched junction nucleotides: 5. The CDR3 loop spans 14 amino acids. The germline V gene has CDR1 SGHVS and CDR2 FQNEAQ. CDR3 in DNA: TGTGCCAGCAGCCGAGACAGGGAGTACAATGAGCAGTTCTTC. Amino acids: CASSRDREYNEQFF.

V gene TRBV6-5 combines with J gene TRBJ2-3; perhaps TRBD1 as D (6 bases). V was shortened by 6 bases and J by 3 bases, with 13 bases between the two germline ends. Per the germline V gene, CDR1 is MNHEY and CDR2 is SVGAGI. The CDR3 spans 14 residues. CDR3 in amino acids: CASRPRGGTDTQYF. The CDR3 nucleotides are TGTGCCAGCAGACCCAGGGGTGGGACAGATACGCAGTATTTT.

This clone was detected only once. This chain links TRBV30 with TRBJ1-1, with D possibly matching TRBD1 (5 bases). CDR3 length equals 13 residues. Germline lookup yields CDR1 GTSNPN and CDR2 SVGIG (reference sequence). With 7 bases removed from V and 2 bases from J, the gap between germline ends came to 14 bases. The CDR3 coding sequence is TGTGCCTACCAACAGGATATTAACACTGAAGCTTTCTTT. Translated, it gives CAYQQDINTEAFF.

The V gene is TRBV7-6, the J gene TRBJ2-1, with 11 bases matching TRBD2. Germline lookup yields CDR1 SGHVS and CDR2 FNYEAQ. Unmatched junction bases numbered 7, after V lost 5 bases and J lost 4 bases. CDR3 length: 16 residues. DNA of the CDR3: TGTGCCAGCAGCCCTAGCGCTAGCGGGGGGTACAATGAGCAGTTCTTC. Protein: CASSPSASGGYNEQFF.

This clone was seen a few times. The rearrangement links TRBV6-5 to TRBJ2-7; 9 nucleotides align to TRBD1. Unmatched junction bases numbered 7, after V lost 7 bases and J lost 3 bases. Germline V lookup: CDR1 MNHEY, CDR2 SVGAGI. The CDR3 spans 14 residues. The CDR3 region is CASTTGGGFYEQYF. The CDR3 DNA follows: TGTGCCAGCACGACAGGGGGAGGCTTCTACGAGCAGTACTTC.

This chain joins TRBV29-1 and TRBJ2-7; D is ambiguous. The CDR3 runs to 14 residues. Germline CDR1 reads SQVTM; CDR2 reads ANQGSEA. V was trimmed by 2 bases and J by 2 bases, leaving 13 bases between them. The CDR3 DNA reads TGCAGCGTTGAACTTCAGGTCCGAGCCTACGAGCAGTACTTC. Residues: CSVELQVRAYEQYF.

The genes are TRBV28 and TRBJ2-7, with a weak D call TRBD1 (5 bases). The V gene's germline CDR1 is MDHEN and CDR2 SYDVKM. The CDR3 loop spans 12 amino acids. Trimming cost V 6 bases and J 3 bases, with 9 bases left between them. CDR3: CASRQGFYEQYF. The CDR3 DNA is TGTGCCAGCAGGCAGGGATTCTACGAGCAGTACTTC. The whole variable domain, filled in from reference TRBV28 and TRBJ2-7, reads DVKVTQSSRYLVKRTGEKVFLECVQDMDHENMFWYRQDPGLGLRLIYFSYDVKMKEKGDIPEGYSVSREKKERFSLILESASTNQTSMYLCASRQGFYEQYFGPGTRLTVT.

The chain recombines TRBV19 with TRBJ1-2, with TRBD1 identical over 9 bases. After removal of 4 bases from V and 4 bases from J, the junction contained 7 bases not matched to a gene. This CDR3 is built from 15 residues. CDR1 and CDR2 (germline): LNHDA, SQIVND (reference sequence). DNA of the CDR3: TGTGCCAGTAGTACCTGGGACAGGGCCGGCTATGGCTACACCTTC. Translating gives CASSTWDRAGYGYTF.